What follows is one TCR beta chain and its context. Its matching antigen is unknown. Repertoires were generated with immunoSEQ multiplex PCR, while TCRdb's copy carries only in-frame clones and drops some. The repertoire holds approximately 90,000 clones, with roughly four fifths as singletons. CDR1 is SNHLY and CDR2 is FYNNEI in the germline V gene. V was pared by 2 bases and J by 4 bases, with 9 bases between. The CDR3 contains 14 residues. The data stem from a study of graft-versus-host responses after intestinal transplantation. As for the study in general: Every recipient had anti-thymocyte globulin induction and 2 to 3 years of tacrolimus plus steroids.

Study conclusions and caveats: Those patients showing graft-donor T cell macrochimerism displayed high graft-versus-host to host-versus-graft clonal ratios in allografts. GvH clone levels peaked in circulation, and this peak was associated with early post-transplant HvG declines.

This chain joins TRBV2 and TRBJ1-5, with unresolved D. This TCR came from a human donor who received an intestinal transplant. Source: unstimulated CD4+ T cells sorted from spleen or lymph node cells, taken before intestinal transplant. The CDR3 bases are TGTGCCAGCAGTGAACTGGGAGGGAATCAGCCCCAGCATTTT. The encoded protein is CASSELGGNQPQHF. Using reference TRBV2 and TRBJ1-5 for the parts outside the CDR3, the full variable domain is EPEVTQTPSHQVTQMGQEVILRCVPISNHLYFYWYRQILGQKVEFLVSFYNNEISEKSEIFDDQFSVERPDGSNFTLKIRSTKLEDSAMYFCASSELGGNQPQHFGDGTRLSIL.